The 20 T cell receptor beta chains below all came from one sample that was sequenced in a study of blood T cell repertoires in COVID-19. The repertoire was sequenced with immunoSEQ multiplex PCR; TCRdb's copy has only in-frame clones and lacks some. The sample consists of about 140,000 clones, approximately 84% of them appearing once. The sample taken for sequencing was peripheral blood. Receptor source: an older woman with acute or convalescent COVID-19.

V is TRBV14 and J is TRBJ1-1; D remains ambiguous. Germline-derived CDR1 and CDR2 are SGHDN and FVKESK. The CDR3 extends over 13 amino acids. Between the trimmed V and J ends, which lost 8 bases and 4 bases, there was a span of 14 bases. This chain's CDR3 is CASCRIPGTEAFF. CDR3 DNA: TGTGCCAGCTGCCGCATACCCGGCACTGAAGCTTTCTTT.

The chain combines TRBV10-3 with TRBJ1-5, with TRBD1 matching over 9 bases. This CDR3 region has 13 residues. V lost 6 bases and J lost 5; bases outside the gene matches: 2. The germline gives CDR1 ENHRY, CDR2 SYGVKD. CDR3 nucleotide sequence: TGTGCCATCAGGGGACAGGGTGATCAGCCCCAGCATTTT. Translation: CAIRGQGDQPQHF.

J is TRBJ2-7 and V is TRBV3-1 (or the pseudogene TRBV3-2), with 7 positions matching TRBD2. CDR1 LGHDT and CDR2 YNNKEL come from the germline V gene (reference sequence). The CDR3 is 15 residues long. V gave up 0 bases and J gave up 9 bases; unmatched junction bases: 11. CDR3 loop: CASSQDSASGRWQYF. The CDR3 DNA reads TGTGCCAGCAGCCAAGACAGCGCTAGCGGTCGGTGGCAGTACTTC.

This clone was counted at least ten times. The rearrangement uses TRBV7-2 and TRBJ2-7; no definite D call. Germline loops: CDR1 SGHTA, CDR2 FQGNSA. The CDR3 runs 14 residues. The V end was cut by 6 bases, the J end by 2 bases, with 14 bases between. The DNA for the CDR3 is TGTGCCAGCAGACCCAAGTACACCACCTACGAGCAGTACTTC. Residues: CASRPKYTTYEQYF.

The chain joins TRBV27 to TRBJ1-5, with no clear D. V lost 1 base and J lost 2, with 6 bases in between. The CDR3 is made up of 14 amino acids. Germline-derived CDR1 and CDR2 are MNHEY and SMNVEV (reference sequence). CDR3 protein: CASSLWSGNQPQHF. The CDR3 DNA sequence: TGTGCCAGCAGTTTATGGTCGGGCAATCAGCCCCAGCATTTT.

The table lists this clone with a few counts. The V gene is TRBV4-3, the J gene TRBJ2-1, with TRBD2 identical over 8 bases. The CDR3 is made up of 16 amino acids. In germline, CDR1 is LGHNA, CDR2 YSLEER. V trimming: 4 bases; J trimming: 6 bases; junction bases outside the gene matches: 11. In DNA form, the CDR3 reads TGCGCCAGCAGCCGGGAACGGGAGGGGTTTAGCAATGAGCAGTTCTTC. It codes for CASSREREGFSNEQFF.

This rearrangement joins TRBV18 to TRBJ2-1; no clear D gene. V gave up 3 bases and J gave up 5 bases, with 2 bases separating them. This CDR3 has 11 residues. Germline CDR1 is KGHSH and CDR2 is LQKENI. The CDR3 loop reads CASSPDNEQFF. CDR3 DNA: TGTGCCAGCTCACCCGACAATGAGCAGTTCTTC.

On this clone: With a much larger clone just one base away, this may be a read error. Other DNA sequences in the sample encode the same CDR3. The DNA for the CDR3 is TGTGCCAGCAGTTTACAGGGATCCTACGAGCAGTACTTC. Its translation: CASSLQGSYEQYF. The V gene is TRBV28, the J gene TRBJ2-7, with D possibly matching TRBD1 (5 bases). Germline CDR1 MDHEN, CDR2 SYDVKM. The CDR3 sequence is 13 residues long. V gave up 2 bases and J gave up 1 base, with 6 bases separating them.

The V and J genes are TRBV19 and TRBJ1-5; tentative D call: TRBD1 (6 bases). Germline loops: CDR1 LNHDA, CDR2 SQIVND (reference sequence). The V end lost 3 bases, the J end lost 6 bases, and 12 bases lay between the germline ends. The CDR3 length is 14 residues. The DNA of the CDR3 is TGTGCCAGTAGTATTCAGGGGATCAGTCAGCCCCAGCATTTT. This codes for CASSIQGISQPQHF.

This clone showed up just a few times. V usage is TRBV7-9 and J usage is TRBJ1-3; 7 nucleotides align to TRBD1. The CDR3 is 16 amino acids. CDR1 is SEHNR, CDR2 FQNEAQ, per germline (reference sequence). With 5 bases clipped from V and 4 bases from J, the junction kept 11 bases outside the gene matches. The CDR3 spells CASSPRQGSWGNTIYF. DNA for the CDR3: TGTGCCAGCAGCCCAAGACAGGGATCGTGGGGAAACACCATATATTTT.

This sequence joins TRBV28 and TRBJ2-1, with TRBD2 identical over 13 bases. Losses at the gene ends were 6 bases for V and 4 bases for J; bases not matched to a gene: 6. Germline V lookup: CDR1 MDHEN, CDR2 SYDVKM. The CDR3 runs to 16 residues. This CDR3 reads CASSLGLAGVYNEQFF. Here the CDR3 DNA reads TGTGCCAGCAGCCTCGGACTAGCGGGGGTGTACAATGAGCAGTTCTTC.

This clone was seen just once. V and J are TRBV11-3 and TRBJ2-7; D not certain. V lost 5 bases and J 5 bases, leaving 7 bases between the germline ends. This CDR3 spans 11 amino acids. The germline V gene has CDR1 SGHNT and CDR2 YENEEA. The CDR3 coding sequence is TGTGCCAGCAGCCCCCGGGACGAGCAGTACTTC. As protein: CASSPRDEQYF.

The CDR3 DNA sequence: TGTGCCAGCAGCTTGGCCTACGGGTCGGGAGGAGGTATTTCCTACAATGAGCAGTTCTTC. Amino acids: CASSLAYGSGGGISYNEQFF. The rearrangement joins TRBV5-4 to TRBJ2-1, with 7 bases that match TRBD2. This CDR3 has 20 residues. V shed 0 bases, J shed 1 base, and the junction held 16 bases outside the gene matches. Germline assignment: CDR1 SGHNT and CDR2 YYREEE (reference sequence).

The chain joins TRBV4-1 to TRBJ2-1; 9 bases match TRBD2. The CDR3 has 17 residues. J was trimmed by 5 bases and V by 1 base; bases with no gene match: 9. The V gene's germline CDR1 is MGHRA and CDR2 YSYEKL. The chain's CDR3 is CASSQVSGGRANNEQFF. The CDR3 nucleotides read TGCGCCAGCAGCCAAGTTAGTGGCGGGAGGGCAAACAATGAGCAGTTCTTC.

This chain uses TRBV30 with TRBJ1-3, with a tentative D call TRBD1 (5 bases). From germline, CDR1 is GTSNPN and CDR2 SVGIG (reference sequence). This CDR3 has 17 residues. Between the trimmed V and J ends, which lost 0 bases and 0 bases, there was a span of 15 bases. The CDR3 reads CAWSVRGGTFSGNTIYF. The CDR3 nucleotides read TGTGCCTGGAGTGTACGAGGAGGGACCTTCTCTGGAAACACCATATATTTT.

This chain joins TRBV7-2 and TRBJ2-1, with D hard to call. V was trimmed by 1 base and J by 7 bases, leaving 11 bases between them. This CDR3 is 14 amino acids long. Germline V gene data show CDR1 as SGHTA and CDR2 as FQGNSA. The CDR3 DNA is TGTGCCAGCAGCTTAGGGTCTAGAAATAATGAGCAGTTCTTC. Protein product: CASSLGSRNNEQFF.

This chain connects TRBV19 to TRBJ2-3, with D possibly being TRBD2 (5 bases). Trimming pared 3 bases from V and 0 bases from J, leaving 16 bases between. Germline assignment: CDR1 LNHDA and CDR2 SQIVND (reference sequence). The CDR3 length is 17 residues. The CDR3, as DNA: TGTGCCAGTAGTATCCTGCCTAGCTCTGCTAGCACAGATACGCAGTATTTT. It is translated as CASSILPSSASTDTQYF.

The gene calls are TRBV5-6 and TRBJ2-7; D may be TRBD1 (5 bases). Trimming took off 4 bases at V and 0 bases at J, with 8 bases between the two ends. CDR3 length equals 13 residues. Germline V gene sequence: CDR1 SGHDT, CDR2 YYEEEE. The CDR3 nucleotides read TGTGCCAGCAGCCCCGACAGCTCCTACGAGCAGTACTTC. This codes for CASSPDSSYEQYF.

The J gene is TRBJ2-1, the V gene TRBV30; 16 nucleotides align to TRBD2. Germline trimming cut 0 bases from V and 12 bases from J; bases unmatched to any gene: 5. Germline V gene data show CDR1 as GTSNPN and CDR2 as SVGIG (reference sequence). The CDR3 runs to 15 residues. CDR3: CAWSVRGLAGGRQFF. Written as DNA, the CDR3 is TGTGCCTGGAGTGTACGGGGACTAGCGGGAGGGAGGCAGTTCTTC.

The chain joins TRBV2 to TRBJ2-5, with D possibly TRBD2 on 5 matching bases. Germline V gene data show CDR1 as SNHLY and CDR2 as FYNNEI. The CDR3 totals 12 residues. Trimming removed 5 bases at V and 3 bases at J, with 7 bases between. The CDR3 bases are TGTGCCAGCAGTCTAGCCGAAGAGACCCAGTACTTC. Its protein product is CASSLAEETQYF.